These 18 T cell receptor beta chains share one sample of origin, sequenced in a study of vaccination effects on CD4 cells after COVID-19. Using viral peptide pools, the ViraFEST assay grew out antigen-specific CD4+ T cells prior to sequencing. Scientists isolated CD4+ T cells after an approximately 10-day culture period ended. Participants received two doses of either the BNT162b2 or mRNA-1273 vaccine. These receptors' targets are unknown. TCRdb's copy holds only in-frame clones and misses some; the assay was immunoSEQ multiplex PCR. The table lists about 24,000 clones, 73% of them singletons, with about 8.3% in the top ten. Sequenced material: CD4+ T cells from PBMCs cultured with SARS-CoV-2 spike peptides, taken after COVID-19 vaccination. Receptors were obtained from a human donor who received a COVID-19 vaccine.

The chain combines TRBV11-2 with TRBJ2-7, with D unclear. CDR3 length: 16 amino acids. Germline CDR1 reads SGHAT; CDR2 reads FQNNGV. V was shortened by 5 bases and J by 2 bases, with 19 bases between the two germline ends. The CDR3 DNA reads TGTGCCAGCAGCCCGATCCTCGACAAAAAGGCCTACGAGCAGTACTTC. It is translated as CASSPILDKKAYEQYF.

CDR3 sequence (DNA): TGTGCCAGAAGCTGTCCTAGGGAGTCGGAGACCCAGTACTTC. Residues: CARSCPRESETQYF. This chain joins TRBV5-3 and TRBJ2-5; tentatively, D is TRBD2 (5 bases). TRBV5-3 is designated an ORF whose function remains uncertain. The CDR3 sequence is 14 residues long. Trimming shortened V by 3 bases and J by 5 bases, and 14 bases separated the two germline ends.

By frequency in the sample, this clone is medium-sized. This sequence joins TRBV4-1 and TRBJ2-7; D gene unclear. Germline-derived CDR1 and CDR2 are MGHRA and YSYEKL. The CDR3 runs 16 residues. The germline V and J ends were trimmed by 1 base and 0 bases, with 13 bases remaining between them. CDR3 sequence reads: CASSQGTLSYSYEQYF. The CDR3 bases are TGCGCCAGCAGCCAAGGTACGCTCAGCTACTCCTACGAGCAGTACTTC.

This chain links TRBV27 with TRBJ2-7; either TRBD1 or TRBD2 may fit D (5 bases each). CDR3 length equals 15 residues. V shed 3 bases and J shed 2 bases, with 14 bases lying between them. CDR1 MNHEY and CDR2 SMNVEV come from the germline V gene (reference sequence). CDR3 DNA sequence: TGTGCCAGCAGTTTCCGGGACGACGTACCCTACGAGCAGTACTTC. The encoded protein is CASSFRDDVPYEQYF.

The DNA for the CDR3 is TGTGCCAGCAGTGACGTACTTCGCGCGGAGGAGACCCAGTACTTC. Translated, it gives CASSDVLRAEETQYF. The rearrangement joins TRBV2 to TRBJ2-5, with no clear D. The CDR3 length is 15 residues. Trimming shortened V by 3 bases and J by 5 bases, and 16 bases separated the two germline ends. The germline gives CDR1 SNHLY, CDR2 FYNNEI.

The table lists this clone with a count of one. The CDR3 sequence is CASSKTGGRNTEAFF. The CDR3 nucleotides read TGCGCCAGCAGTAAGACAGGGGGCAGAAACACTGAAGCTTTCTTT. The rearrangement links TRBV10-1 to TRBJ1-1; 10 positions match TRBD1. This CDR3 is 15 amino acids long. CDR1 is WNHNN, CDR2 SYGVQD, per germline (reference sequence). V was clipped by 5 bases and J by 2 bases; unmatched bases: 5.

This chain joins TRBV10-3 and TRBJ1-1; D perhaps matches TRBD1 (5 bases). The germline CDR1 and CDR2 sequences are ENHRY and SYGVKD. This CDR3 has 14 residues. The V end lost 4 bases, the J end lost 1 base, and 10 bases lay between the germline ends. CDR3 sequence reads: CAISGSQGNTEAFF. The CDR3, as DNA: TGTGCCATCAGTGGGTCTCAGGGGAACACTGAAGCTTTCTTT.

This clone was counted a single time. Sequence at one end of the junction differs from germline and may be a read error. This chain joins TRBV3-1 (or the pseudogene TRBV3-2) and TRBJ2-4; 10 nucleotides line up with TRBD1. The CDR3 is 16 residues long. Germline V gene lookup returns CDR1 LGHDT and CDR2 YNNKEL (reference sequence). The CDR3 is CASTQETGGSGNIQYF. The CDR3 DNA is TGTGCCAGCACCCAAGAGACAGGGGGCAGTGGAAACATTCAGTACTTC.

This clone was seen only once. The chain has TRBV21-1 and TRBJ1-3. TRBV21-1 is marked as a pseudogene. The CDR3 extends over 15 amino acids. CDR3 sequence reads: CASAGGGQSGNTIYF. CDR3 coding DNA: TGTGCCAGCGCGGGCGGGGGTCAGAGCGGAAACACCATATATTTT.

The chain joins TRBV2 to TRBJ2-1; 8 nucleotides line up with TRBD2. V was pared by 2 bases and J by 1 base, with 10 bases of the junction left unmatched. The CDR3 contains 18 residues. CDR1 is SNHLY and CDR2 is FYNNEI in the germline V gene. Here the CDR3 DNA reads TGTGCCAGCAGTGAACAACTAGCGGCGCACCGGTCCTACAATGAGCAGTTCTTC. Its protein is CASSEQLAAHRSYNEQFF.

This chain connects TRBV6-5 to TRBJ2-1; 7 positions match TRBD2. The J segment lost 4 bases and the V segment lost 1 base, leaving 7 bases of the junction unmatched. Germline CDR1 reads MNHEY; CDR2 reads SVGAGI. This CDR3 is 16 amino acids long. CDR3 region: CASSYYSGTNYNEQFF. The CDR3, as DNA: TGTGCCAGCAGTTACTATTCCGGGACTAATTACAATGAGCAGTTCTTC.

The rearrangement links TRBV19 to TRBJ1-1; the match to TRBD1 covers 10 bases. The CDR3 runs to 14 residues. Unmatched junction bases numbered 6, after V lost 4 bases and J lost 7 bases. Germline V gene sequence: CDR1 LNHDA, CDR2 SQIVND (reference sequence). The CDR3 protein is CASSTRDRGLEAFF. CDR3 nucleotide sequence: TGTGCCAGTAGTACTCGGGACAGGGGCCTTGAAGCTTTCTTT.

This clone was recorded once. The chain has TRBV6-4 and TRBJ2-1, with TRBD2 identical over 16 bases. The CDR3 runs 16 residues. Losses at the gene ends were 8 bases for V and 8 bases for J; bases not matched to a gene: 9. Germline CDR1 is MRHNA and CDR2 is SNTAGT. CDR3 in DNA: TGTGCCAGCTCAACCGAGGGACTAGCGGGAGGGTATGAGCAGTTCTTC. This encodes CASSTEGLAGGYEQFF.

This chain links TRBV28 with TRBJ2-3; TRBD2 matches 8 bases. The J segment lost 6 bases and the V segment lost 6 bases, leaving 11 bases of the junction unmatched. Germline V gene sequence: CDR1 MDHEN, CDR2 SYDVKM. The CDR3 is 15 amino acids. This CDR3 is CASRDPAGGGDTQYF. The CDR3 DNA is TGTGCCAGCAGGGACCCGGCGGGGGGAGGGGATACGCAGTATTTT. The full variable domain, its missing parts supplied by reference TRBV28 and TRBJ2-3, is DVKVTQSSRYLVKRTGEKVFLECVQDMDHENMFWYRQDPGLGLRLIYFSYDVKMKEKGDIPEGYSVSREKKERFSLILESASTNQTSMYLCASRDPAGGGDTQYFGPGTRLTVL.

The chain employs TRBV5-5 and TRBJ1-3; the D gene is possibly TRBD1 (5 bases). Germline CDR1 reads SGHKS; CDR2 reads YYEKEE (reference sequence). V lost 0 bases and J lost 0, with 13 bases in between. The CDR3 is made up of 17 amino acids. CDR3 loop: CASSLEYPGLSGNTIYF. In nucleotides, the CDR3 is TGTGCCAGCAGCTTGGAGTACCCGGGACTCTCTGGAAACACCATATATTTT.

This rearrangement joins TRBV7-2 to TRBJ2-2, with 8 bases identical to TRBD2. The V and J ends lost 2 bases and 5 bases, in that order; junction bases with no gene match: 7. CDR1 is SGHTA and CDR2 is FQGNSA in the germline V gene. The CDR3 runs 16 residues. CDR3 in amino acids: CASSLWSGGGTGELFF. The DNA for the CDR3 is TGTGCCAGCAGCTTATGGAGCGGGGGAGGTACCGGGGAGCTGTTTTTT.

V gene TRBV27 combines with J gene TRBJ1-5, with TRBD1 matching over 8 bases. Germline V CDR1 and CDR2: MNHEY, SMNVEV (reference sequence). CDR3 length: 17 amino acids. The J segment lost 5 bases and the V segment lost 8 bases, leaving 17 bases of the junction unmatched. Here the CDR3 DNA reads TGTGCCAGCGCCTTTATTAGACAGGGGTTATGGGATCAGCCCCAGCATTTT. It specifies CASAFIRQGLWDQPQHF.

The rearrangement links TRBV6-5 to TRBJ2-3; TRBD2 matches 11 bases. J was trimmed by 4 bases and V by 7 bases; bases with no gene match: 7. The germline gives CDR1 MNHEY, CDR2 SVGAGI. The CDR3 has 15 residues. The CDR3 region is CASTQLAGGPDTQYF. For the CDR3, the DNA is TGTGCCAGCACCCAATTAGCGGGAGGGCCAGATACGCAGTATTTT.